This T cell receptor beta chain was sequenced for a study of T cells in localized non-small cell lung cancer. General observations from the study: Owing to sequencing of a solitary tumor region, heterogeneity cannot be discounted. Adjacent lung exhibited a median of 57 among the 100 most abundant tumor clones.

The germline V gene has CDR1 LNHDA and CDR2 SQIVND (reference sequence). There are 13 residues in the CDR3. V lost 5 bases and J lost 4; bases outside the gene matches: 3. TCRdb's copy holds only in-frame clones and misses some; the assay was immunoSEQ multiplex PCR. The repertoire consists of fewer than 2,500 clones, with approximately 20% occurring once and the leading ten covering 11%. This clone has only a few counts. Antigen: not known. The TCR comes from a man aged 40 to 69 with stage I squamous cell lung carcinoma. Sequenced here: lung tumor tissue, sampled before any cancer treatment. The chain employs TRBV19 and TRBJ2-5; 8 positions match TRBD2. The CDR3 bases are TGTGCCAGTAGTCCCGGGGGGGGAGAGACCCAGTACTTC. This codes for CASSPGGGETQYF.